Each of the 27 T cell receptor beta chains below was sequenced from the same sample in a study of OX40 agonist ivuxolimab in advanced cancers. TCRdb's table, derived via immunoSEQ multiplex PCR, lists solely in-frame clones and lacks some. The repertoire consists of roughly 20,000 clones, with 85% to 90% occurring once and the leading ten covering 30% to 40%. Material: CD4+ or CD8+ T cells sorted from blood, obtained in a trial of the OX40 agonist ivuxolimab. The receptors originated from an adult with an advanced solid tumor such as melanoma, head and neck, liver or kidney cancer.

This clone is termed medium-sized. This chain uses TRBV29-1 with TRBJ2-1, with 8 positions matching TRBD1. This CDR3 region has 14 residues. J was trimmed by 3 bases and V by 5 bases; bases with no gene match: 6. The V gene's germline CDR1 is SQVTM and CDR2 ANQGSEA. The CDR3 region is CSVPMGQVYNEQFF. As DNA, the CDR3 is TGCAGCGTTCCTATGGGACAGGTCTACAATGAGCAGTTCTTC.

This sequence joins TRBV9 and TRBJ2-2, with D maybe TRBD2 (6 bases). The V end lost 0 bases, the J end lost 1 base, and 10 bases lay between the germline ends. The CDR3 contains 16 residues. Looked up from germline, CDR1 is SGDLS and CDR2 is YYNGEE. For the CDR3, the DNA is TGTGCCAGCAGCGTAGTTGGAGGGAGGAACACCGGGGAGCTGTTTTTT. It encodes CASSVVGGRNTGELFF. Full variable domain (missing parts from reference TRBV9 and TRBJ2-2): DSGVTQTPKHLITATGQRVTLRCSPRSGDLSVYWYQQSLDQGLQFLIQYYNGEERAKGNILERFSAQQFPDLHSELNLSSLELGDSALYFCASSVVGGRNTGELFFGEGSRLTVL.

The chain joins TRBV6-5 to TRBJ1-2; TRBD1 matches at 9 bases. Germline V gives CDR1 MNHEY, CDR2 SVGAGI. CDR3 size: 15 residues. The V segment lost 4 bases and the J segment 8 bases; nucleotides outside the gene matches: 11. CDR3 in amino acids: CASSSQGAGGEGYTF. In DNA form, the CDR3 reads TGTGCCAGCAGTTCACAGGGGGCCGGGGGCGAGGGCTACACCTTC.

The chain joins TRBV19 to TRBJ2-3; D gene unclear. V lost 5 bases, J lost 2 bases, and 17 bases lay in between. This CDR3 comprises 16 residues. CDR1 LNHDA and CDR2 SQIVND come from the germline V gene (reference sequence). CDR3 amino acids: CASSPPPFGVTDTQYF. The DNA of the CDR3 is TGTGCCAGTAGTCCTCCCCCCTTTGGGGTCACAGATACGCAGTATTTT.

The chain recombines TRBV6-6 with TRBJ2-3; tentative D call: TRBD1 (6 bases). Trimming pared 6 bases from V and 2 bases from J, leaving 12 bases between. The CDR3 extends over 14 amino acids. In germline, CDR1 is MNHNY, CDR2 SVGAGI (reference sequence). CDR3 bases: TGTGCCAGCAGCCTCGACAGGCTCACAGATACGCAGTATTTT. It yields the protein CASSLDRLTDTQYF.

The chain's CDR3 is CASSPVITDTQYF. The CDR3 coding sequence is TGCGCCAGCAGCCCGGTCATCACAGATACGCAGTATTTT. The V call is TRBV4-1, the J call TRBJ2-3; D is unresolved. The CDR3 totals 13 residues. Germline V gene data show CDR1 as MGHRA and CDR2 as YSYEKL. Trimming removed 4 bases from V and 2 bases from J, with 7 bases in between.

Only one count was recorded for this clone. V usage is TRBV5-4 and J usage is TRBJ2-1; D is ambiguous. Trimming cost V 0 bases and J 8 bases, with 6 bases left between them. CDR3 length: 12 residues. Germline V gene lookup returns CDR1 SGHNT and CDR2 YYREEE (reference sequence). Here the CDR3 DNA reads TGTGCCAGCAGCTTGGGTGTCTATGAGCAGTTCTTC. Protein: CASSLGVYEQFF.

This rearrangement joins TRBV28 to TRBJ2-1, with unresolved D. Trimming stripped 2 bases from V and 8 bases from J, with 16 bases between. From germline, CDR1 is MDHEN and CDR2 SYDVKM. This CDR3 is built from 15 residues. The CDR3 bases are TGTGCCAGCAGTTTAAGGCAGTCTCCGATGTATGAGCAGTTCTTC. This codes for CASSLRQSPMYEQFF.

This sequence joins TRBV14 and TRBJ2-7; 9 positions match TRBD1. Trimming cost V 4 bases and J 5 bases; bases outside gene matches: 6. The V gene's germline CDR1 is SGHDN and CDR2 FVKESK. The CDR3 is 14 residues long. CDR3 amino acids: CASSLRDRVDEQYF. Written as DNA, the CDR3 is TGTGCCAGCAGCCTCCGGGACAGGGTGGACGAGCAGTACTTC.

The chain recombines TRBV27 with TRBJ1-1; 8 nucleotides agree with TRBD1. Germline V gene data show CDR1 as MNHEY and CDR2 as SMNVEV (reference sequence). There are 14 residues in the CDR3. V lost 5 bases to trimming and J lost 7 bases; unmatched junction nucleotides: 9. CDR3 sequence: CASSVGQGSGEAFF. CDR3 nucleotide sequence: TGTGCCAGCAGTGTAGGACAGGGTAGTGGTGAAGCTTTCTTT.

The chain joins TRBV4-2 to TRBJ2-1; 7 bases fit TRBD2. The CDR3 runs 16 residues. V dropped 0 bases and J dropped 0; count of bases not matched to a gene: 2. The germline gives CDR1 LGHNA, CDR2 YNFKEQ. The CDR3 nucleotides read TGTGCCAGCAGCCAAGAAACTAGCGACTCCTACAATGAGCAGTTCTTC. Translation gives CASSQETSDSYNEQFF.

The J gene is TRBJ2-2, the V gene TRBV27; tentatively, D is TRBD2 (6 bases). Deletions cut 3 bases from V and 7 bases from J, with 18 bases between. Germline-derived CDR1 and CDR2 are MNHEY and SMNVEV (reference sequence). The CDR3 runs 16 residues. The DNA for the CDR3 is TGTGCCAGCAGTTTTGATCTGGGCGGGATAGTCGGGGAGCTGTTTTTT. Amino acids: CASSFDLGGIVGELFF.

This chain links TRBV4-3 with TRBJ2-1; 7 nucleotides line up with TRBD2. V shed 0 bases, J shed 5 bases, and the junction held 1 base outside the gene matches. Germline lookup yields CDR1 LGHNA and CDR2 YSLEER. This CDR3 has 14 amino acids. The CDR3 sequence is CASSQESGDNEQFF. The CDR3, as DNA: TGCGCCAGCAGCCAAGAGAGCGGGGACAATGAGCAGTTCTTC.

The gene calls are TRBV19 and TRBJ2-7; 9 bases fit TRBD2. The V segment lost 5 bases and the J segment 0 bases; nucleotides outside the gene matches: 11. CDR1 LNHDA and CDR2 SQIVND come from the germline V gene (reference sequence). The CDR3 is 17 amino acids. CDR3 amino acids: CASSPKIRLAASYEQYF. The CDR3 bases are TGTGCCAGTAGTCCTAAAATACGACTAGCGGCCTCCTACGAGCAGTACTTC. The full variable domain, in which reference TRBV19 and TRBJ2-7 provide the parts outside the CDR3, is DGGITQSPKYLFRKEGQNVTLSCEQNLNHDAMYWYRQDPGQGLRLIYYSQIVNDFQKGDIAEGYSVSREKKESFPLTVTSAQKNPTAFYLCASSPKIRLAASYEQYFGPGTRLTVT.

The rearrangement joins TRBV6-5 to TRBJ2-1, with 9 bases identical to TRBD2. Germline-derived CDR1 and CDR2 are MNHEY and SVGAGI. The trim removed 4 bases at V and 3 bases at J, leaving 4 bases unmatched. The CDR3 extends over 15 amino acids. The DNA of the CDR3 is TGTGCCAGCAGTTTGACTAGCGGAGGCTACAATGAGCAGTTCTTC. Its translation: CASSLTSGGYNEQFF.

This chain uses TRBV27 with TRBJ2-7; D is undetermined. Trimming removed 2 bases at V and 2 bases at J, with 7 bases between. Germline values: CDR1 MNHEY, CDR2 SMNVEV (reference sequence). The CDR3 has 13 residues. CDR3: CASSLTHTYEQYF. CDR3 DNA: TGTGCCAGCAGTTTAACCCACACCTACGAGCAGTACTTC.

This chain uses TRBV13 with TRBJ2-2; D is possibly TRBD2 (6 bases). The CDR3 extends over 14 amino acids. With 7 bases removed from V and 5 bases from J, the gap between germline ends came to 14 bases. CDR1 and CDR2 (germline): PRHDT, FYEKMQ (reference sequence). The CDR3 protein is CASKEGGGTGELFF. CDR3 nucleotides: TGTGCCAGCAAGGAGGGAGGAGGAACCGGGGAGCTGTTTTTT.

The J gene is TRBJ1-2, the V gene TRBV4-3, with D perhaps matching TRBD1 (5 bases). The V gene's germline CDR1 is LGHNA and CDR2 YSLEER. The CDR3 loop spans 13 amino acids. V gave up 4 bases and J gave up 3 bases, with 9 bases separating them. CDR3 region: CASSRDSDYGYTF. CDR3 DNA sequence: TGCGCCAGCAGCCGTGACAGCGACTATGGCTACACCTTC.

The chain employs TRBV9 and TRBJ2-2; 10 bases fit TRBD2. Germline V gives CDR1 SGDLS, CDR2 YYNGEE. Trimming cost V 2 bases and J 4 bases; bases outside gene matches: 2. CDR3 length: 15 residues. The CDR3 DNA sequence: TGTGCCAGCAGCGTGGCTAGCGGGAGCACCGGGGAGCTGTTTTTT. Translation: CASSVASGSTGELFF.

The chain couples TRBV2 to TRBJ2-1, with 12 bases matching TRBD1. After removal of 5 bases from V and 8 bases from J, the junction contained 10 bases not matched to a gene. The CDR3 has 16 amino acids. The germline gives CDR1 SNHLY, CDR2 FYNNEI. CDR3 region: CASSTPGTGGLHEQFF. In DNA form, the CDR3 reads TGTGCCAGCAGTACCCCCGGGACAGGGGGCCTCCATGAGCAGTTCTTC.

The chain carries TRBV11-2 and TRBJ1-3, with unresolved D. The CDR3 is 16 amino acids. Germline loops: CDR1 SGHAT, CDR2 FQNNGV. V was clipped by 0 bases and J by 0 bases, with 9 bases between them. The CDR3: CASSLDLFFSGNTIYF. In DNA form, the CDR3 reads TGTGCCAGCAGCTTAGATCTCTTCTTCTCTGGAAACACCATATATTTT.

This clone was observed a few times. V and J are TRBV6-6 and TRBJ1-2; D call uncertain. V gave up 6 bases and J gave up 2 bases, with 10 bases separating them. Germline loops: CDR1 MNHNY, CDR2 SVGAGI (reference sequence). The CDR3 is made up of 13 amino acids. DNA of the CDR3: TGTGCCAGCAGAATACCGGGGAACTATGGCTACACCTTC. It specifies CASRIPGNYGYTF.

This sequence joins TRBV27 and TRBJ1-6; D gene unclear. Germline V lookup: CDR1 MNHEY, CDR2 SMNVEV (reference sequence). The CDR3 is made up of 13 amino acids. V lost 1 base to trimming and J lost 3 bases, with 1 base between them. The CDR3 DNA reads TGTGCCAGCAGTTTATACTATAATTCACCCCTCCACTTT. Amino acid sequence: CASSLYYNSPLHF.

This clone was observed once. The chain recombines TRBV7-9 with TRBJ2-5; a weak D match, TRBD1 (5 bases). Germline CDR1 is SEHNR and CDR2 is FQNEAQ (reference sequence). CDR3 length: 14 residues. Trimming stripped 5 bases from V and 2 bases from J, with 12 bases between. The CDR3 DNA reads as TGTGCCAGCAGCCAACAGGTCAGACAAGAGACCCAGTACTTC. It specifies CASSQQVRQETQYF.

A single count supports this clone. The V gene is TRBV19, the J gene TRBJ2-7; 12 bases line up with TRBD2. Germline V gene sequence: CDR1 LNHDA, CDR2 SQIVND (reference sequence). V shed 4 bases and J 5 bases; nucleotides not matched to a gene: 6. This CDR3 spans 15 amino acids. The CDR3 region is CASSKTSGSPNEQYF. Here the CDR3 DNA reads TGTGCCAGTAGTAAGACTAGCGGGAGTCCGAACGAGCAGTACTTC.

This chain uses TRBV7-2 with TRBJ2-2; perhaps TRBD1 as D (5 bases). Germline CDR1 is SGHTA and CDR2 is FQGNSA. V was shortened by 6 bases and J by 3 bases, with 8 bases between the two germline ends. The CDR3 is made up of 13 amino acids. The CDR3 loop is CASRTVDTGELFF. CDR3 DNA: TGTGCCAGCAGGACAGTTGACACCGGGGAGCTGTTTTTT.

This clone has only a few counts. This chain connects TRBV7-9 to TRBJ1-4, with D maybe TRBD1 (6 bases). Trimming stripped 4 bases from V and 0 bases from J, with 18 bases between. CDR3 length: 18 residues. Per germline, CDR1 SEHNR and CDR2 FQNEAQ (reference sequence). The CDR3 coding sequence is TGTGCCAGCAGCTCATGGGGGCGGGACATAACAACTAATGAAAAACTGTTTTTT. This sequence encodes CASSSWGRDITTNEKLFF.